Presented here are 32 T cell receptor beta chains from one specimen sequenced in a study of blood T cell repertoires in COVID-19. Using immunoSEQ multiplex PCR, the repertoire was profiled, and TCRdb retains in-frame clones only, with some absent. Here the sample spans about 83,000 clones, 70% to 90% being singletons. The specimen sequenced was peripheral blood. These receptors were obtained from an elderly man with active or convalescent COVID-19.

The V gene is TRBV19, the J gene TRBJ2-3, with 8 bases lining up with TRBD1. Germline CDR1 and CDR2: LNHDA and SQIVND (reference sequence). Trimming took 5 bases from V and 0 from J; bases not matched to a gene: 7. This CDR3 is 16 amino acids long. The CDR3 DNA follows: TGTGCCAGTAGTGACCCCCGGGACAGGAGCACAGATACGCAGTATTTT. As protein: CASSDPRDRSTDTQYF.

This clone appeared once. V is TRBV5-1 and J is TRBJ2-3; 7 bases line up with TRBD2. Losses at the gene ends were 4 bases for V and 1 base for J; bases not matched to a gene: 6. Germline V gives CDR1 SGHRS, CDR2 YFSETQ. The length of the CDR3 is 15 residues. CDR3 amino acids: CASSPSAGGTDTQYF. CDR3 in DNA: TGCGCCAGCAGCCCCTCTGCGGGAGGCACAGATACGCAGTATTTT.

The genes are TRBV7-2 and TRBJ1-6; D is unresolved. The CDR3 is 13 amino acids. Deletions cut 5 bases from V and 8 bases from J, with 10 bases between. Germline loops: CDR1 SGHTA, CDR2 FQGNSA. CDR3 sequence (DNA): TGTGCCAGCAGCACCAGTTACGATTCACCCCTCCACTTT. Residues: CASSTSYDSPLHF.

This clone was counted a single time. The rearrangement joins TRBV5-1 to TRBJ1-1; TRBD1 is a possible D gene (5 bases). Trimming stripped 0 bases from V and 4 bases from J, with 13 bases between. The germline V gene encodes CDR1 SGHRS and CDR2 YFSETQ. This CDR3 region has 15 residues. CDR3 loop: CASSLDWGGATEAFF. CDR3 nucleotides: TGCGCCAGCAGCTTGGATTGGGGTGGGGCCACTGAAGCTTTCTTT.

The gene calls are TRBV7-2 and TRBJ1-6, with 9 nucleotides matching TRBD1. With 6 bases clipped from V and 7 bases from J, the junction kept 4 bases outside the gene matches. Germline-derived CDR1 and CDR2 are SGHTA and FQGNSA. The CDR3 has 14 amino acids. CDR3 region: CASSTGGTNSPLHF. The CDR3 DNA reads as TGTGCCAGCAGTACAGGGGGCACGAATTCACCCCTCCACTTT.

J is TRBJ1-1 and V is TRBV5-1; no clear D. Germline V gene sequence: CDR1 SGHRS, CDR2 YFSETQ. Trimming stripped 0 bases from V and 0 bases from J, with 9 bases between. This CDR3 region has 15 residues. CDR3 in DNA: TGCGCCAGCAGCTTGGATATCCAGATGAACACTGAAGCTTTCTTT. Protein product: CASSLDIQMNTEAFF.

This clone is a singleton in its sample. The rearrangement links TRBV7-2 to TRBJ2-5, with D perhaps TRBD1 (6 bases). The germline gives CDR1 SGHTA, CDR2 FQGNSA. This CDR3 region has 14 residues. The germline V and J ends were trimmed by 6 bases and 2 bases, with 13 bases remaining between them. The CDR3 sequence: CASRGTSHQETQYF. In DNA, the CDR3 is TGTGCCAGCAGGGGGACATCCCATCAAGAGACCCAGTACTTC.

The gene calls are TRBV7-9 and TRBJ2-3; possible D gene TRBD2, 8 bases. Germline V CDR1 and CDR2: SEHNR, FQNEAQ (reference sequence). The germline V and J ends were trimmed by 6 bases and 6 bases, with 19 bases remaining between them. The CDR3 consists of 15 residues. This CDR3 reads CASRVTSARGDTQYF. The DNA of the CDR3 is TGTGCCAGCAGGGTGACTAGCGCCAGGGGGGATACGCAGTATTTT.

The chain couples TRBV11-2 to TRBJ2-3; no definite D call. Germline CDR1 SGHAT, CDR2 FQNNGV. The CDR3 loop spans 14 amino acids. V shed 8 bases and J shed 1 base, with 13 bases lying between them. The CDR3 sequence: CASRAYERTDTQYF. The DNA of the CDR3 is TGTGCCAGCCGCGCATATGAGCGCACAGATACGCAGTATTTT.

V usage is TRBV20-1 and J usage is TRBJ2-7, with D possibly matching TRBD1 (6 bases). The germline V and J ends were trimmed by 3 bases and 3 bases, with 9 bases remaining between them. Germline values: CDR1 DFQATT, CDR2 SNEGSKA (reference sequence). There are 12 residues in the CDR3. The CDR3 region is CSASLGGYEQYV. The CDR3, as DNA: TGCAGTGCTAGTCTAGGGGGCTACGAGCAGTACGTC.

V and J are TRBV29-1 and TRBJ2-3; 9 positions match TRBD1. Germline-derived CDR1 and CDR2 are SQVTM and ANQGSEA. With 0 bases clipped from V and 5 bases from J, the junction kept 6 bases outside the gene matches. This CDR3 comprises 15 residues. CDR3 in amino acids: CSVEEHRGLGDTQYF. The CDR3 nucleotides are TGCAGCGTTGAAGAACACAGGGGGCTTGGAGATACGCAGTATTTT.

V usage is TRBV7-2 and J usage is TRBJ1-2, with a possible D match to TRBD1 (5 bases). The germline CDR1 and CDR2 sequences are SGHTA and FQGNSA. This CDR3 spans 12 amino acids. CDR3 loop: CATGDRAYGYTF. The CDR3 DNA reads as TGTGCTACGGGGGACCGAGCCTATGGCTACACCTTC.

The rearrangement joins TRBV3-1 (or the pseudogene TRBV3-2) to TRBJ1-5; TRBD1 is a possible D gene (5 bases). This CDR3 has 17 residues. The V end lost 1 base, the J end lost 2 bases, and 15 bases lay between the germline ends. Germline CDR1 is LGHDT and CDR2 is YNNKEL (reference sequence). This CDR3 reads CASSQARRGWGNQPQHF. The CDR3 DNA reads TGTGCCAGCAGCCAAGCTAGGCGGGGCTGGGGCAATCAGCCCCAGCATTTT.

The chain carries TRBV6-5 and TRBJ2-3; no reliable D call. V gave up 7 bases and J gave up 3 bases, with 11 bases separating them. The CDR3 is 13 amino acids. Germline V gives CDR1 MNHEY, CDR2 SVGAGI. CDR3 in DNA: TGTGCCAGCAAAGAGGTCTTTACAGATACGCAGTATTTT. Translation gives CASKEVFTDTQYF.

This chain uses TRBV5-5 with TRBJ1-2; tentative D call: TRBD1 (5 bases). CDR1 and CDR2 from the germline V gene are SGHKS and YYEKEE (reference sequence). Deletions cut 2 bases from V and 7 bases from J, with 12 bases between. The CDR3 is 13 amino acids. CDR3 residues: CASSLGWGGGYTF. As DNA, the CDR3 is TGTGCCAGCAGCTTAGGTTGGGGGGGTGGCTACACCTTC.

This clone occurred a few times. Written as DNA, the CDR3 is TGCGCCAGCAGTGTTTCAGGGGTGTATGGCTACACCTTC. Protein product: CASSVSGVYGYTF. This rearrangement joins TRBV10-2 to TRBJ1-2; maybe TRBD1 (6 bases). Germline V gives CDR1 WSHSY, CDR2 SAAADI. V was shortened by 4 bases and J by 5 bases, with 11 bases between the two germline ends. This CDR3 has 13 residues.

This chain joins TRBV7-6 and TRBJ2-5, with D possibly matching TRBD1 (5 bases). The V end was cut by 4 bases, the J end by 5 bases, with 17 bases between. In germline, CDR1 is SGHVS, CDR2 FNYEAQ. The CDR3 contains 15 residues. This chain's CDR3 is CASSSTVGAYETQYF. CDR3 coding DNA: TGTGCCAGCAGCTCAACCGTAGGGGCCTATGAGACCCAGTACTTC. Full variable domain (outside the CDR3, taken from reference TRBV7-6 and TRBJ2-5): GAGVSQSPRYKVTKRGQDVALRCDPISGHVSLYWYRQALGQGPEFLTYFNYEAQQDKSGLPNDRFSAERPEGSISTLTIQRTEQRDSAMYRCASSSTVGAYETQYFGPGTRLLVL.

The V and J genes are TRBV18 and TRBJ1-1, with TRBD1 as a possible D gene (6 bases). The germline V gene encodes CDR1 KGHSH and CDR2 LQKENI. The ends were cut back, 6 bases at V and 3 bases at J, with 11 bases in the middle. The CDR3 runs 13 residues. CDR3 in DNA: TGTGCCAGCTCGCCTCGACAGGACACTGAAGCTTTCTTT. As protein: CASSPRQDTEAFF.

The J gene is TRBJ1-1, the V gene TRBV18; D is uncertain. Germline CDR1 and CDR2: KGHSH and LQKENI. CDR3 length: 14 residues. Trimming left V 5 bases short and J 1 base short, with 11 bases between. CDR3 sequence reads: CASSVRSQNTEAFF. The CDR3, as DNA: TGTGCCAGCTCAGTTCGTTCACAGAACACTGAAGCTTTCTTT. Supplemented by reference TRBV18 and TRBJ1-1, the full variable domain reads NAGVMQNPRHLVRRRGQEARLRCSPMKGHSHVYWYRQLPEEGLKFMVYLQKENIIDESGMPKERFSAEFPKEGPSILRIQQVVRGDSAAYFCASSVRSQNTEAFFGQGTRLTVV.

This chain connects TRBV14 to TRBJ2-5, with 14 bases lining up with TRBD2. The trim removed 5 bases at V and 5 bases at J, leaving 4 bases unmatched. The germline CDR1 and CDR2 sequences are SGHDN and FVKESK. The CDR3 has 15 amino acids. The CDR3 bases are TGTGCCAGCAGCGTGGGACTAGCGGGAGTGGAGACCCAGTACTTC. It codes for CASSVGLAGVETQYF.

This CDR3 is CASSLEAGRRNQPQHF. CDR3 nucleotide sequence: TGTGCCAGCAGCTTAGAAGCAGGGCGAAGAAATCAGCCCCAGCATTTT. The chain carries TRBV11-3 and TRBJ1-5, with a possible D match to TRBD1 (5 bases). V lost 0 bases, J lost 4 bases, and 13 bases lay in between. This CDR3 spans 16 amino acids. Germline values: CDR1 SGHNT, CDR2 YENEEA.

About this clone: One junction end does not reproduce the germline sequence, and a read error may be involved. The rearrangement links TRBV7-7 to TRBJ2-1; 10 bases agree with TRBD2. Germline lookup yields CDR1 SSHAT and CDR2 FNYEAQ (reference sequence). The CDR3 extends over 17 amino acids. The CDR3 protein is CASSLRLSGGNNNEQFF. In DNA form, the CDR3 reads TGTGCTAGCAGCTTGAGACTTAGCGGGGGGAATAACAATGAGCAGTTCTTC.

This clone was seen a handful of times. Here the CDR3 reads CASSLVGGTGANVLTF. As DNA, the CDR3 is TGTGCCAGCAGCTTAGTCGGGGGTACTGGGGCCAACGTCCTGACTTTC. This chain links TRBV11-2 with TRBJ2-6; D is perhaps TRBD2 (6 bases). This CDR3 is 16 amino acids long. V was cut by 1 base and J by 2 bases, with 9 bases left in between. Germline V gene sequence: CDR1 SGHAT, CDR2 FQNNGV. Full variable domain (remainder filled in from reference TRBV11-2 and TRBJ2-6): EAGVAQSPRYKIIEKRQSVAFWCNPISGHATLYWYQQILGQGPKLLIQFQNNGVVDDSQLPKDRFSAERLKGVDSTLKIQPAKLEDSAVYLCASSLVGGTGANVLTFGAGSRLTVL.

This chain connects TRBV5-1 to TRBJ2-3; D possibly corresponds to TRBD1 (6 bases). Germline lookup yields CDR1 SGHRS and CDR2 YFSETQ. This CDR3 has 15 residues. V was clipped by 3 bases and J by 3 bases, with 14 bases between them. As DNA, the CDR3 is TGCGCCAGCAGCTCTGAGGGGGTGAGAACAGATACGCAGTATTTT. The encoded protein is CASSSEGVRTDTQYF.

With regard to this clone: This sample includes further DNA sequences coding for the same CDR3. J is TRBJ2-1 and V is TRBV20-1, with D possibly matching TRBD2 (6 bases). The length of the CDR3 is 11 residues. In germline, CDR1 is DFQATT, CDR2 SNEGSKA (reference sequence). The ends were cut back, 0 bases at V and 12 bases at J, with 9 bases in the middle. In DNA, the CDR3 is TGCAGTGCTAGAGATGGGCGGGGGCAGTTCTTC. Amino acids: CSARDGRGQFF.

The gene calls are TRBV7-9 and TRBJ1-3, with D possibly TRBD1 on 5 matching bases. Trimming removed 4 bases from V and 0 bases from J, with 10 bases in between. Germline V gives CDR1 SEHNR, CDR2 FQNEAQ (reference sequence). The CDR3 runs to 15 residues. The CDR3 nucleotides read TGTGCCAGCAGCTCAGGGAAGAACTCTGGAAACACCATATATTTT. The encoded protein is CASSSGKNSGNTIYF.

The rearrangement joins TRBV5-1 to TRBJ1-4; a possible D gene is TRBD1 (6 bases). V dropped 0 bases and J dropped 8 bases, with 14 bases sitting between them. The CDR3 spans 15 residues. Germline V gives CDR1 SGHRS, CDR2 YFSETQ. This CDR3 reads CASSLDQGRVEKLFF. CDR3 bases: TGCGCCAGCAGCTTGGATCAGGGGCGTGTGGAAAAACTGTTTTTT.

V and J are TRBV19 and TRBJ1-5, with D perhaps TRBD1 (6 bases). Trimming shortened V by 9 bases and J by 0 bases, and 15 bases separated the two germline ends. The CDR3 is made up of 15 amino acids. Looked up from germline, CDR1 is LNHDA and CDR2 is SQIVND (reference sequence). The CDR3, as DNA: TGTGCCAGCCAACTCCTCAGGGGTAGCAATCAGCCCCAGCATTTT. Translated, it gives CASQLLRGSNQPQHF.

The rearrangement joins TRBV3-1 (or the pseudogene TRBV3-2) to TRBJ2-6, with TRBD1 as a possible D gene (5 bases). In germline, CDR1 is LGHDT, CDR2 YNNKEL (reference sequence). Trimming removed 5 bases from V and 0 bases from J, with 8 bases in between. The CDR3 sequence is 15 residues long. The CDR3 sequence is CASSYDSSGANVLTF. The CDR3 bases are TGTGCCAGCAGCTATGACAGCTCTGGGGCCAACGTCCTGACTTTC.

CDR3 protein: CAWSPWQGANTEAFF. DNA of the CDR3: TGTGCCTGGAGCCCGTGGCAGGGGGCGAACACTGAAGCTTTCTTT. The rearrangement links TRBV30 to TRBJ1-1; 8 bases are shared with TRBD1. The CDR3 totals 15 residues. The germline V gene encodes CDR1 GTSNPN and CDR2 SVGIG (reference sequence). Trimming at V came to 3 bases and at J to 1 base, leaving 7 bases not matched to a gene.

V is TRBV5-1 and J is TRBJ2-5, with D possibly being TRBD2 (6 bases). V was pared by 4 bases and J by 3 bases, with 19 bases between. The germline V gene has CDR1 SGHRS and CDR2 YFSETQ. The CDR3 runs to 16 residues. The CDR3 loop is CASSGTQDSIKETQYF. CDR3 nucleotide sequence: TGCGCCAGCAGCGGGACTCAGGACTCTATAAAAGAGACCCAGTACTTC.

V gene TRBV24-1 combines with J gene TRBJ1-1, with D possibly TRBD1 on 5 matching bases. Trimming shortened V by 9 bases and J by 4 bases, and 8 bases separated the two germline ends. Germline-derived CDR1 and CDR2 are KGHDR and SFDVKD. This CDR3 has 11 residues. In DNA, the CDR3 is TGTGCCACCGGGACTCCCACTGAAGCTTTCTTT. Residues: CATGTPTEAFF.